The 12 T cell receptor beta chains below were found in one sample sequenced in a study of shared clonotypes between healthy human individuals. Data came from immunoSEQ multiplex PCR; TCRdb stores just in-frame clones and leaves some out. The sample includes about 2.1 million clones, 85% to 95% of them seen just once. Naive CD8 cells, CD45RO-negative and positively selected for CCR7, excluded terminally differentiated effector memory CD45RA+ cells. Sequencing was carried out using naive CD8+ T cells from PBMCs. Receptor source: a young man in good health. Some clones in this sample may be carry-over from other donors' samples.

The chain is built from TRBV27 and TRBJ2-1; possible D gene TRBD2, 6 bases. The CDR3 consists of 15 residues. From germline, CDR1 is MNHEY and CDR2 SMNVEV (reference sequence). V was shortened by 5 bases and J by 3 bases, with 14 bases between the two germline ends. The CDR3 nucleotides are TGTGCCAGCAGTCCAGAGGCGGGGAGCTACAATGAGCAGTTCTTC. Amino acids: CASSPEAGSYNEQFF.

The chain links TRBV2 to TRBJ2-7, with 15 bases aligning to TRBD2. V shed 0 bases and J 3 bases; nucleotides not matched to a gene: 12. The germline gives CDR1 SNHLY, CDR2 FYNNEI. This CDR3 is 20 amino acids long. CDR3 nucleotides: TGTGCCAGCAGTGAAGCCCCAGGACTAGCGGGAGGGCTCTCCGACTACGAGCAGTACTTC. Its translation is CASSEAPGLAGGLSDYEQYF.

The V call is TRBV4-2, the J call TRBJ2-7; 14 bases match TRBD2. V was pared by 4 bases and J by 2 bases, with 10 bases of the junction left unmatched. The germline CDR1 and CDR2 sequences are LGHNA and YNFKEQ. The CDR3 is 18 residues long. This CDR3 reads CASSPTAGLAGGTYEQYF. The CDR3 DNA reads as TGTGCCAGCAGCCCAACCGCTGGACTAGCGGGAGGTACCTACGAGCAGTACTTC.

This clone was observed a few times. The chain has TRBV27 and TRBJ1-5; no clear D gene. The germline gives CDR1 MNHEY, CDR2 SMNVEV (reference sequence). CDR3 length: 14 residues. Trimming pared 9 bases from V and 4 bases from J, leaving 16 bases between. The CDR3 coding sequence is TGTGCCAGTTCCTTTAGGTTCGGGAATCAGCCCCAGCATTTT. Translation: CASSFRFGNQPQHF.

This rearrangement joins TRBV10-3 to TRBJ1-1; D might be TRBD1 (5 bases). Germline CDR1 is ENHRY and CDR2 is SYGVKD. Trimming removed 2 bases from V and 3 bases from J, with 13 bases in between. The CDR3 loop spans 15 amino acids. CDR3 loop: CAISERGSWDTEAFF. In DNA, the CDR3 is TGTGCCATCAGTGAGCGGGGGTCCTGGGACACTGAAGCTTTCTTT.

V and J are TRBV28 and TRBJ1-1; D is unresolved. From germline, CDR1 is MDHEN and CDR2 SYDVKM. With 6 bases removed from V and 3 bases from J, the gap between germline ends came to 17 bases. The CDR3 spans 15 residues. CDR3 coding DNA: TGTGCCAGCAGGCAGACATTACATGGGGACACTGAAGCTTTCTTT. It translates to CASRQTLHGDTEAFF.

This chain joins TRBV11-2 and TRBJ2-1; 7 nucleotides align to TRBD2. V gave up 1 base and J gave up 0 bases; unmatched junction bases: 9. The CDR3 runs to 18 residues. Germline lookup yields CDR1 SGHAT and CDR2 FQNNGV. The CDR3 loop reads CASSLADWEGRSYNEQFF. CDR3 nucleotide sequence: TGTGCCAGCAGCTTAGCCGATTGGGAGGGCCGCTCCTACAATGAGCAGTTCTTC.

Here the CDR3 reads CASSLTLQASGANVLTF. The CDR3 nucleotides are TGCGCCAGCAGCTTAACATTACAGGCTTCTGGGGCCAACGTCCTGACTTTC. This chain uses TRBV5-1 with TRBJ2-6; perhaps TRBD1 as D (5 bases). Trimming took off 2 bases at V and 1 base at J, with 13 bases between the two ends. The CDR3 consists of 17 residues. CDR1 and CDR2 from the germline V gene are SGHRS and YFSETQ.

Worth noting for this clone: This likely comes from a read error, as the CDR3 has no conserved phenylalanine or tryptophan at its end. For the CDR3, the DNA is TGTGCCAGCAGTTACTCGGCCGCTAACTATGGCTACACCCTC. Its protein is CASSYSAANYGYTL. The rearrangement uses TRBV6-5 and TRBJ1-2; D remains unclear. The V gene lost 0 bases and the J gene lost 0 bases, with 5 bases spanning the gap. Germline CDR1 MNHEY, CDR2 SVGAGI. CDR3 size: 14 residues.

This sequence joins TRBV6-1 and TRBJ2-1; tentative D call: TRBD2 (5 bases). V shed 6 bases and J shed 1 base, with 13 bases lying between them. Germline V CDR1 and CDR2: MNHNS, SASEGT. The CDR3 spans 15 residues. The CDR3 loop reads CASSLIATSYNEQFF. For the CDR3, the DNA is TGTGCCAGCAGCCTGATAGCGACTTCCTACAATGAGCAGTTCTTC.

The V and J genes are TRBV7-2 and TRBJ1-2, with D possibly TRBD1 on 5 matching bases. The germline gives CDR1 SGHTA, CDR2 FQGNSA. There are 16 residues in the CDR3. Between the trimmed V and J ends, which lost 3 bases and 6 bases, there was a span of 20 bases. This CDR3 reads CASSFFRGAPYDGYTF. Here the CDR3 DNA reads TGTGCCAGCAGCTTTTTTAGGGGTGCTCCTTATGATGGCTACACCTTC. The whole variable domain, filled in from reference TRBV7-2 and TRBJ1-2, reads GAGVSQSPSNKVTEKGKDVELRCDPISGHTALYWYRQSLGQGLEFLIYFQGNSAPDKSGLPSDRFSAERTGGSVSTLTIQRTQQEDSAVYLCASSFFRGAPYDGYTFGSGTRLTVV.

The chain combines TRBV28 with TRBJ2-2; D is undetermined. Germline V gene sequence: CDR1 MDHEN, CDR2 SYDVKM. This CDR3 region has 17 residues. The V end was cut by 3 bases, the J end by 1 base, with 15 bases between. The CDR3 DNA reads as TGTGCCAGCAGTTTCCCTCAAGGCACCCGGAACACCGGGGAGCTGTTTTTT. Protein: CASSFPQGTRNTGELFF.